This note documents a single T cell receptor beta chain sequence. This specimen belongs to a study of blood T cell repertoires in COVID-19. Turning to the study itself: Specimens from acute and convalescent COVID-19 originated in the United States, Italy and Spain. Sources were T cells, B-cell-depleted T cells, or PBMCs; the material itself was cDNA or gDNA.

In the authors' workflow: Cell counts per sample came from amplifying reference gene primers. Repertoires were generated with immunoSEQ multiplex PCR, while TCRdb's copy carries only in-frame clones and drops some. V and J calls and clone size are those listed in that table; D and trimming were worked out from the DNA. Of 200,000 to 250,000 clones in the sample, 70% to 90% were seen once. The V end was cut by 1 base, the J end by 1 base, with 7 bases between. The CDR3 covers 15 residues. The V gene's germline CDR1 is SGHVS and CDR2 FNYEAQ. The chain links TRBV7-6 to TRBJ2-2; possibly TRBD1 for D (5 bases). The sequence came from a man aged 45 to 65 with acute or convalescent COVID-19. The sequencing sample was made of peripheral blood. The CDR3 DNA follows: TGTGCCAGCAGCTTAGGTCAGGGGAACACCGGGGAGCTGTTTTTT. It encodes CASSLGQGNTGELFF.